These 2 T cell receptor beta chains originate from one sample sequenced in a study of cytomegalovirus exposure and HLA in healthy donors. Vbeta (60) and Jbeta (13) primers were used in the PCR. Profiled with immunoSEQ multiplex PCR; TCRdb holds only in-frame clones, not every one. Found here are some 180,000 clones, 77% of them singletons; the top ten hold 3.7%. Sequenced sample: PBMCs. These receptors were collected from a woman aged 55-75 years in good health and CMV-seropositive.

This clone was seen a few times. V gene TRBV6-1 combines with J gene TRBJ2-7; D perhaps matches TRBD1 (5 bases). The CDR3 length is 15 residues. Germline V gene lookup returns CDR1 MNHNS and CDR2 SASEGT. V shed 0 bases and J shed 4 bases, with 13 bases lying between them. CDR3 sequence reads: CASSEAGAGAYEQYF. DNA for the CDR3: TGTGCCAGCAGTGAAGCAGGGGCCGGAGCATACGAGCAGTACTTC.

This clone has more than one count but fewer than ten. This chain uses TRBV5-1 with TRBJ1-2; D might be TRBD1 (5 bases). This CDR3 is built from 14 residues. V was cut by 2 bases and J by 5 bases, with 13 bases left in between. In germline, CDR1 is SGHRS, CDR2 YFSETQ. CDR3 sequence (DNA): TGCGCCAGCAGCTTCGTACCGGAGGGGTATGGCTACACCTTC. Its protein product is CASSFVPEGYGYTF.